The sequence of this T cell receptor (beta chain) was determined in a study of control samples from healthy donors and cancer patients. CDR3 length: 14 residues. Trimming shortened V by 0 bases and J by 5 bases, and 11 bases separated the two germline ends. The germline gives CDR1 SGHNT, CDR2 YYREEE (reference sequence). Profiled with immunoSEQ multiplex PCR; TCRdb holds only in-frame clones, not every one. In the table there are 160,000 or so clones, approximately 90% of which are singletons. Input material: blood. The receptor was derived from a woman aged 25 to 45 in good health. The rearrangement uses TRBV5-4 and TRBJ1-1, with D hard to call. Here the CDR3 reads CASSLEVGSTEAFF. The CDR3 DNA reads TGTGCCAGCAGCTTGGAGGTGGGGAGTACTGAAGCTTTCTTT.